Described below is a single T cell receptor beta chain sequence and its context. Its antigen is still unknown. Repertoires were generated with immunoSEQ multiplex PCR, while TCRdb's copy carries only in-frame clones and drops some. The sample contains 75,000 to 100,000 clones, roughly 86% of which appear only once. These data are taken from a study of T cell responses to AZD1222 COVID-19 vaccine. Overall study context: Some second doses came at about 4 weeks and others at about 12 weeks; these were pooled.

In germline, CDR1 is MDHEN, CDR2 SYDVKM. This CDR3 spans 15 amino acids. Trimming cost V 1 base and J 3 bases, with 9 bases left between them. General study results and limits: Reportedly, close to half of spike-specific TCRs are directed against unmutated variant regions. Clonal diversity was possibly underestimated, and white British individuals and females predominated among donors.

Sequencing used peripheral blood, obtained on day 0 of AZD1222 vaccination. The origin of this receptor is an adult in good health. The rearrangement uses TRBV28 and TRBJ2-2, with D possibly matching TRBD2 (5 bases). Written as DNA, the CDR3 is TGTGCCAGCAGTTTATACGGGATCGACACCGGGGAGCTGTTTTTT. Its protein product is CASSLYGIDTGELFF.